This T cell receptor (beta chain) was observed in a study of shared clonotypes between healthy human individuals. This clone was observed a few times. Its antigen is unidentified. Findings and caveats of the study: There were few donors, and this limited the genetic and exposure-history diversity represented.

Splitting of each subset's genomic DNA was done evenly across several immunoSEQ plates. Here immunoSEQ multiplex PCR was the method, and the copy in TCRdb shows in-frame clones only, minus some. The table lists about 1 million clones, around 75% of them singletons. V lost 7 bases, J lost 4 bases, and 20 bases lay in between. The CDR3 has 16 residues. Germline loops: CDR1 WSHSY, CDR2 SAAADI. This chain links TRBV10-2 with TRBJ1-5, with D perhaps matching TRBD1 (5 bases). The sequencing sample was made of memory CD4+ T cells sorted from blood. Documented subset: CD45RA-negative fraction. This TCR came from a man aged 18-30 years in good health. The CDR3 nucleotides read TGCGCCAGCAAGGATCGCACCGGGACCCTTAATCAGCCCCAGCATTTT. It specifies CASKDRTGTLNQPQHF.